The text below deals with one T cell receptor (beta chain). This record belongs to a study of blood T cell repertoires in COVID-19. Study information: T cells, B-cell-depleted T cells, or PBMCs supplied cDNA or gDNA.

Germline V lookup: CDR1 SGHTS, CDR2 YDEGEE. This CDR3 comprises 17 residues. V lost 4 bases to trimming and J lost 0 bases, with 19 bases between them. Categorization into cohorts depended on clinical history that participants reported. The study recruited exposed participants who had met a COVID-19 case within 2 weeks before entry. Authors' analysis steps: Reference gene primers were amplified, and this amplification served to estimate nucleated cell counts. Repertoires were generated with immunoSEQ multiplex PCR, while TCRdb's copy carries only in-frame clones and drops some. The V and J calls and clone size come from that table; D and trimming were worked out from the DNA. Here the sample spans 250,000 to 350,000 clones, roughly 91% being singletons.

The receptor was derived from a woman in her forties or fifties who had been exposed to COVID-19. The genes are TRBV5-8 and TRBJ1-1; D is possibly TRBD1 (6 bases). The material sequenced was PBMCs or T cells enriched from blood (not recorded which). For the CDR3, the DNA is TGTGCCAGCAGCCCCCTATTGGGGGCGGAGGTGAACACTGAAGCTTTCTTT. It encodes CASSPLLGAEVNTEAFF.